The 30 T cell receptor beta chains below come from one sample, sequenced in a study of human T cells and chemical hapten exposure (dated by TCRdb to about 2021). The time point tag for this specimen amounts to: pre-sensitization, week 0. This specimen's treatment or condition label, interpreted: therapeutic diphenylcyclopropenone sensitization with weekly scalp DPC. Receptors were amplified or captured by RACE. Sequenced on a NextSeq 500. TCRdb reworked the public reads: Q25 trimming with fastp, MiXCR clone assembly, productive beta chains retained. Rows with one shared CDR3 protein collapse into an entry with the most common genes and DNA. The sample records some 330,000 distinct CDR3 sequences, over 5% of which are singletons. Jointly, the top ten make up 7% to 10% of the sample. Sequencing used whole blood, obtained in connection with sensitization to the hapten diphenylcyclopropenone (DPC). These receptors all stem from a woman aged 18-29 years with alopecia areata. Some clones in this sample may be carry-over from other donors' samples.

The chain uses TRBV4-2 and TRBJ1-1; 9 nucleotides align to TRBD1. J gave up 0 bases and V 4 bases, and 9 bases lay outside the gene matches. The CDR3 extends over 17 amino acids. From germline, CDR1 is LGHNA and CDR2 YNFKEQ. The CDR3 is CASSPPGTGYMNTEAFF. CDR3 sequence (DNA): TGTGCCAGCAGCCCCCCCGGGACAGGGTACATGAACACTGAAGCTTTCTTT.

CDR3 nucleotides: TGCGCCAGCAGCCAAGATTCCAGGGGGCTAGGACCCCAGCATTTT. Translating it yields CASSQDSRGLGPQHF. J is TRBJ1-5 and V is TRBV4-3, with 8 bases matching TRBD1. Unmatched junction bases numbered 8, after V lost 0 bases and J lost 10 bases. Germline-derived CDR1 and CDR2 are LGHNA and YSLEER. The CDR3 length is 15 residues.

The V call is TRBV12-3 or TRBV12-4, the J call TRBJ2-1; TRBD2 matches at 7 bases. V lost 5 bases and J lost 7; bases outside the gene matches: 11. This CDR3 spans 15 amino acids. The CDR3 region has the DNA TGTGCCAGCAGTCCGCGACTAGCCCCGGGGAATGAGCAGTTCTTC. Its translation is CASSPRLAPGNEQFF.

The chain recombines TRBV9 with TRBJ2-3; no clear D gene. Trimming shortened V by 3 bases and J by 3 bases, and 14 bases separated the two germline ends. Germline CDR1 and CDR2: SGDLS and YYNGEE. This CDR3 is built from 15 residues. The CDR3 DNA reads TGTGCCAGCAGCGCCAGCCCTATGGGGACAGATACGCAGTATTTT. This sequence encodes CASSASPMGTDTQYF.

The rearrangement uses TRBV14 and TRBJ1-4; D unclear. Per the germline V gene, CDR1 is SGHDN and CDR2 is FVKESK. This CDR3 region has 12 residues. V was pared by 5 bases and J by 6 bases, with 7 bases between. DNA for the CDR3: TGTGCCAGCAGCTCCGCTTATGAAAAACTGTTTTTT. It codes for CASSSAYEKLFF.

The rearrangement uses TRBV12-3 or TRBV12-4 and TRBJ2-2, with 14 bases lining up with TRBD2. V shed 7 bases, J shed 6 bases, and the junction held 7 bases outside the gene matches. This CDR3 is built from 16 residues. The CDR3, as DNA: TGTGCCAGCACCCAGACTAGCGGGGGGGCCTCCGGGGAGCTGTTTTTT. It yields the protein CASTQTSGGASGELFF.

This clonotype was observed at least ten times. This rearrangement joins TRBV29-1 to TRBJ2-1; no clear D gene. The CDR3 has 13 residues. The germline V gene encodes CDR1 SQVTM and CDR2 ANQGSEA. V shed 3 bases and J shed 7 bases, with 13 bases lying between them. CDR3 DNA sequence: TGCAGCGTTGACGATCATACGTGGAATGAGCAGTTCTTC. The encoded protein is CSVDDHTWNEQFF.

This clonotype was counted at least ten times. This chain uses TRBV6-2 or TRBV6-3 with TRBJ1-4; D uncertain. Germline loops: CDR1 MNHEY, CDR2 SVGEGT. The CDR3 runs 14 residues. V was cut by 6 bases and J by 3 bases, with 11 bases left in between. CDR3 region: CASSSAEANEKLFF. The CDR3 DNA sequence: TGTGCCAGCAGCTCAGCGGAGGCTAATGAAAAACTGTTTTTT.

This clonotype came up a few times. The chain links TRBV4-3 to TRBJ2-5; D is ambiguous. V was trimmed by 9 bases and J by 11 bases, leaving 7 bases between them. Germline lookup yields CDR1 LGHNA and CDR2 YSLEER. The CDR3 totals 8 residues. The CDR3 region is CARQSQYF. For the CDR3, the DNA is TGCGCCAGACAGTCTCAGTACTTC.

This clonotype occurred a few times. The genes are TRBV24-1 and TRBJ1-5, with 9 bases identical to TRBD1. In germline, CDR1 is KGHDR, CDR2 SFDVKD. The junction had 4 bases not matched to a gene; V was cut back by 3 bases and J by 2 bases. The CDR3 length is 16 residues. The CDR3 bases are TGTGCCACCAGTGATACCAGGACAGGGGGCAATCAGCCCCAGCATTTT. It encodes CATSDTRTGGNQPQHF.

The sample holds many counts of this clonotype. This chain joins TRBV5-1 and TRBJ1-2, with D perhaps TRBD1 (5 bases). V was trimmed by 0 bases and J by 0 bases, leaving 15 bases between them. The CDR3 is 17 amino acids. Per the germline V gene, CDR1 is SGHRS and CDR2 is YFSETQ. The CDR3 nucleotides read TGCGCCAGCAGCTTGGGGGGACGGCTCACATCTAACTATGGCTACACCTTC. The encoded protein is CASSLGGRLTSNYGYTF.

This clonotype has at least ten counts. J is TRBJ2-1 and V is TRBV7-3; D is unresolved. Per germline, CDR1 SGHTA and CDR2 FQGTGA. The CDR3 covers 15 residues. V was cut by 6 bases and J by 5 bases, with 17 bases left in between. The CDR3 is CASRHKGQMDNEQFF. The CDR3, as DNA: TGTGCCAGCAGGCATAAGGGCCAAATGGACAATGAGCAGTTCTTC.

This rearrangement joins TRBV10-3 to TRBJ1-4; 8 nucleotides line up with TRBD1. The CDR3 has 16 amino acids. Germline trimming cut 5 bases from V and 1 base from J; bases unmatched to any gene: 6. CDR1 and CDR2 (germline): ENHRY, SYGVKD. Written as DNA, the CDR3 is TGTGCCATCAGTCCGACCGGACAGGGAACTAATGAAAAACTGTTTTTT. Its translation is CAISPTGQGTNEKLFF.

This clonotype was recorded a few times. This chain uses TRBV27 with TRBJ1-6; D is uncertain. CDR1 and CDR2 (germline): MNHEY, SMNVEV (reference sequence). The ends were cut back, 6 bases at V and 10 bases at J, with 19 bases in the middle. There are 15 residues in the CDR3. The CDR3 reads CASSLTSYRGSPLHF. The CDR3 nucleotides are TGTGCCAGCAGCCTCACATCGTATAGAGGGTCACCCCTCCACTTT.

This clonotype was seen only a few times. Here the CDR3 reads CASSLAQRGTTDTQYF. In DNA, the CDR3 is TGCGCCAGCAGCTTGGCCCAGCGGGGGACCACAGATACGCAGTATTTT. The chain uses TRBV5-1 and TRBJ2-3, with 8 bases fitting TRBD2. The CDR3 consists of 16 residues. J lost 2 bases, V lost 0 bases, and 5 bases had no gene match. Looked up from germline, CDR1 is SGHRS and CDR2 is YFSETQ.

This chain connects TRBV6-5 to TRBJ2-2; D is unresolved. Germline CDR1 MNHEY, CDR2 SVGAGI. The CDR3 extends over 15 amino acids. The ends were cut back, 2 bases at V and 3 bases at J, with 10 bases in the middle. The CDR3 sequence is CASSYAAEYTGELFF. The CDR3, as DNA: TGTGCCAGCAGTTACGCGGCAGAATACACCGGGGAGCTGTTTTTT.

V is TRBV11-2 and J is TRBJ2-3; 7 nucleotides agree with TRBD1. V gave up 5 bases and J gave up 0 bases; unmatched junction bases: 8. The CDR3 contains 16 residues. Germline V CDR1 and CDR2: SGHAT, FQNNGV. CDR3 nucleotides: TGTGCCAGCAGCCCCGCCTGGGACAGTAGCACAGATACGCAGTATTTT. Translating it yields CASSPAWDSSTDTQYF. The entire variable domain, with the rest obtained from reference TRBV11-2 and TRBJ2-3, is as follows: EAGVAQSPRYKIIEKRQSVAFWCNPISGHATLYWYQQILGQGPKLLIQFQNNGVVDDSQLPKDRFSAERLKGVDSTLKIQPAKLEDSAVYLCASSPAWDSSTDTQYFGPGTRLTVL.

This clonotype appeared many times. The gene calls are TRBV7-2 and TRBJ2-2; tentative D call: TRBD2 (5 bases). V was cut by 7 bases and J by 2 bases, with 17 bases left in between. The V gene's germline CDR1 is SGHTA and CDR2 FQGNSA. CDR3 length: 16 residues. Written as DNA, the CDR3 is TGTGCCAGCACCCTCCTAGCTAGCCGAAACACCGGGGAGCTGTTTTTT. Protein: CASTLLASRNTGELFF.

This clonotype was picked up a small number of times. The V call is TRBV18, the J call TRBJ2-1; weak D call: TRBD1 (5 bases). Trimming pared 3 bases from V and 6 bases from J, leaving 12 bases between. Germline lookup yields CDR1 KGHSH and CDR2 LQKENI. This CDR3 region has 14 residues. CDR3 bases: TGTGCCAGCTCACCCGGCAGGGCTACCAATGAGCAGTTCTTC. Its translation: CASSPGRATNEQFF.

This clonotype was seen many times. This rearrangement joins TRBV3-1 to TRBJ2-1; no firm D call. Trimming took 3 bases from V and 1 from J, leaving 10 bases between them. CDR1 LGHDT and CDR2 YNNKEL come from the germline V gene (reference sequence). The CDR3 is made up of 15 amino acids. Here the CDR3 DNA reads TGTGCCAGCAGCCACCAAGGGCATTCCTACAATGAGCAGTTCTTC. It is translated as CASSHQGHSYNEQFF.

This clonotype was seen a few times. This sequence joins TRBV6-5 and TRBJ1-6, with TRBD1 matching over 9 bases. Germline V gene sequence: CDR1 MNHEY, CDR2 SVGAGI. Trimming cost V 9 bases and J 7 bases; bases outside gene matches: 13. The CDR3 consists of 16 residues. The chain's CDR3 is CASLPHEGTGNSPLHF. CDR3 nucleotides: TGTGCCAGTCTACCCCACGAAGGGACAGGGAATTCACCCCTCCACTTT.

This clonotype was seen a few times. The chain links TRBV7-4 to TRBJ2-3; the match to TRBD1 covers 8 bases. The germline V gene encodes CDR1 SGHVT and CDR2 SQSDAQ. This CDR3 has 19 residues. J was trimmed by 1 base and V by 4 bases; bases with no gene match: 16. The CDR3 here is CASSSAQGASFWCTDTQYF. DNA of the CDR3: TGTGCCAGCAGCTCTGCCCAGGGGGCGAGCTTTTGGTGCACAGATACGCAGTATTTT.

The gene calls are TRBV7-2 and TRBJ1-5; D possibly corresponds to TRBD1 (5 bases). Germline assignment: CDR1 SGHTA and CDR2 FQGNSA. Trimming shortened V by 4 bases and J by 2 bases, and 12 bases separated the two germline ends. The CDR3 extends over 15 amino acids. The CDR3, as DNA: TGTGCCAGCAGCTCCGCGGGGGGTGGCAATCAGCCCCAGCATTTT. Amino acids: CASSSAGGGNQPQHF.

In this sample, this clonotype turned up many times. J is TRBJ2-3 and V is TRBV12-3 or TRBV12-4; 8 nucleotides agree with TRBD2. V gave up 5 bases and J gave up 2 bases; unmatched junction bases: 3. The CDR3 sequence is 14 residues long. The CDR3 region is CASSRSGNTDTQYF. The CDR3, as DNA: TGTGCCAGCAGTCGTAGCGGGAACACAGATACGCAGTATTTT.

The rearrangement uses TRBV18 and TRBJ2-7; 8 nucleotides match TRBD1. The CDR3 covers 14 residues. Germline V gene sequence: CDR1 KGHSH, CDR2 LQKENI. The J segment lost 6 bases and the V segment lost 2 bases, leaving 6 bases of the junction unmatched. The CDR3 region is CASSPTTGEPEQYF. The CDR3 nucleotides read TGTGCCAGCTCACCAACGACAGGGGAACCCGAGCAGTACTTC.

This clonotype was seen only a few times. This chain joins TRBV20-1 and TRBJ1-5; D call uncertain. The J call may not be correct, given that the DNA end is closer to TRBJ2-3. Per the germline V gene, CDR1 is DFQATT and CDR2 is SNEGSKA (reference sequence). This CDR3 is 10 amino acids long. This CDR3 reads CSASNQPQYF. CDR3 sequence (DNA): TGCAGTGCTTCGAATCAGCCCCAGTATTTT.

This chain links TRBV10-3 with TRBJ2-1; 10 bases agree with TRBD2. Looked up from germline, CDR1 is ENHRY and CDR2 is SYGVKD. With V trimmed by 2 bases and J by 7 bases, 5 bases remained unmatched. The CDR3 loop spans 15 amino acids. The CDR3 reads CAISEEIAGGNEQFF. Written as DNA, the CDR3 is TGTGCCATCAGTGAGGAAATAGCGGGGGGAAATGAGCAGTTCTTC.

This clonotype was found many times. V usage is TRBV29-1 and J usage is TRBJ1-4; D is possibly TRBD1 (5 bases). Trimming removed 7 bases at V and 8 bases at J, with 17 bases between. The germline V gene encodes CDR1 SQVTM and CDR2 ANQGSEA. The CDR3 spans 13 residues. CDR3 bases: TGCAGCGGCGGCGGGCAGGGTGGCGAAAAACTGTTTTTT. It specifies CSGGGQGGEKLFF.

This clonotype has more than one count but fewer than ten. CDR3 sequence (DNA): TGTGCCAGCAGCTTTGGACAGGGGATGGGGTATAATCAGCCCCAGCATTTT. It encodes CASSFGQGMGYNQPQHF. The rearrangement uses TRBV7-2 and TRBJ1-5, with 9 nucleotides matching TRBD1. V dropped 3 bases and J dropped 4; count of bases not matched to a gene: 10. The CDR3 covers 17 residues. Germline assignment: CDR1 SGHTA and CDR2 FQGNSA.

This clonotype occurred many times. The chain combines TRBV3-1 with TRBJ2-1; the D gene is possibly TRBD1 (5 bases). CDR3 length: 16 amino acids. With 2 bases removed from V and 1 base from J, the gap between germline ends came to 12 bases. CDR1 is LGHDT and CDR2 is YNNKEL in the germline V gene (reference sequence). DNA of the CDR3: TGTGCCAGCAGCCAAAGGGGCTCGGTATCCTACAATGAGCAGTTCTTC. Translation: CASSQRGSVSYNEQFF.